The entry below gives a single T cell receptor (beta chain) sequence along with its context. TCRdb keeps only in-frame clones here, not all; method: immunoSEQ multiplex PCR. This sample has tens of thousands of clones; around 78% occur once, and the top ten carry around 3.4%. This entry is derived from a study of early stage breast cancer tumors. The CDR3 is 12 amino acids. The germline CDR1 and CDR2 sequences are MNHNY and SVGAGI (reference sequence). V lost 0 bases to trimming and J lost 7 bases, with 7 bases between them. The receptor was derived from a person aged 40 to 49 with breast cancer. The gene calls are TRBV6-6 and TRBJ2-7; a weak D match, TRBD2 (5 bases). What was sequenced was blood. The CDR3 loop is CASSYSGREQYF. CDR3 bases: TGTGCCAGCAGTTACTCGGGGAGAGAGCAGTACTTC.